This T cell receptor (beta chain) came from a study of control samples from healthy donors and cancer patients. Clones were sequenced by immunoSEQ multiplex PCR, and TCRdb holds only the in-frame ones, with some missing. The sample contains roughly 13,000 clones, around four fifths of which appear only once. CDR3 length: 14 residues. The germline CDR1 and CDR2 sequences are SGHRS and YFSETQ. V was shortened by 4 bases and J by 4 bases, with 14 bases between the two germline ends. The chain has TRBV5-1 and TRBJ1-1, with D maybe TRBD1 (5 bases). This sequence originates from a male donor with melanoma. The source material was formalin-fixed, paraffin-embedded tissue. The CDR3 reads CASSTQGGGTEAFF. For the CDR3, the DNA is TGCGCCAGCAGCACGCAGGGAGGAGGCACTGAAGCTTTCTTT.